Shown below are 9 T cell receptor beta chains from a single sample sequenced in a study of cytomegalovirus exposure and HLA in healthy donors. The PCR had 60 Vbeta and 13 Jbeta primers. Assay used: immunoSEQ multiplex PCR; TCRdb lists only in-frame clones, some missing. The sample consists of about 150,000 clones, around 75% of them appearing once. Sequenced material: PBMCs. The source is a man aged 25-45 years in good health and CMV-seropositive.

The chain carries TRBV19 and TRBJ1-2; D ambiguous. V lost 0 bases and J 4 bases, leaving 9 bases between the germline ends. Per germline, CDR1 LNHDA and CDR2 SQIVND (reference sequence). The CDR3 runs to 14 residues. The CDR3 reads CASSIDLSGYGYTF. As DNA, the CDR3 is TGTGCCAGTAGTATAGATCTATCGGGCTATGGCTACACCTTC.

The V and J genes are TRBV10-3 and TRBJ2-1; D is perhaps TRBD1 (5 bases). The V end was cut by 6 bases, the J end by 7 bases, with 22 bases between. Germline CDR1 ENHRY, CDR2 SYGVKD. The CDR3 totals 16 residues. Written as DNA, the CDR3 is TGTGCCATCAGCCCCTCCCAGGGCCCCAACTGGAATGAGCAGTTCTTC. Translation: CAISPSQGPNWNEQFF.

The chain carries TRBV10-3 and TRBJ1-1; 9 nucleotides align to TRBD1. There are 14 residues in the CDR3. Per germline, CDR1 ENHRY and CDR2 SYGVKD. J lost 1 base, V lost 4 bases, and 1 base had no gene match. The CDR3: CAISGTGANTEAFF. CDR3 nucleotides: TGTGCCATCAGTGGGACAGGGGCGAACACTGAAGCTTTCTTT.

The V gene is TRBV9, the J gene TRBJ2-7, with TRBD2 matching 7 bases. J was trimmed by 4 bases and V by 4 bases; bases with no gene match: 5. Germline CDR1 is SGDLS and CDR2 is YYNGEE. The CDR3 runs 13 residues. The CDR3 protein is CASSPREEYEQYF. CDR3 DNA: TGTGCCAGCAGCCCCCGGGAGGAATACGAGCAGTACTTC.

The chain has TRBV11-2 and TRBJ2-7; 11 positions agree with TRBD2. Germline V lookup: CDR1 SGHAT, CDR2 FQNNGV. J gave up 3 bases and V 5 bases, and 9 bases lay outside the gene matches. This CDR3 region has 16 residues. The CDR3 DNA follows: TGTGCCAGCAGCCCAGCCGGGACTAGCGGTAACTACGAGCAGTACTTC. Translated, it gives CASSPAGTSGNYEQYF. The full variable domain, completed using reference TRBV11-2 and TRBJ2-7, is EAGVAQSPRYKIIEKRQSVAFWCNPISGHATLYWYQQILGQGPKLLIQFQNNGVVDDSQLPKDRFSAERLKGVDSTLKIQPAKLEDSAVYLCASSPAGTSGNYEQYFGPGTRLTVT.

This clone turned up a few times. The chain couples TRBV2 to TRBJ2-3; unclear D gene. The length of the CDR3 is 13 residues. The germline V gene has CDR1 SNHLY and CDR2 FYNNEI. Trimming took off 8 bases at V and 4 bases at J, with 13 bases between the two ends. CDR3 coding DNA: TGTGCCAGCGGAAGAGAGGTCGCAGATACGCAGTATTTT. Residues: CASGREVADTQYF. The full variable domain, rest sourced from reference TRBV2 and TRBJ2-3, is EPEVTQTPSHQVTQMGQEVILRCVPISNHLYFYWYRQILGQKVEFLVSFYNNEISEKSEIFDDQFSVERPDGSNFTLKIRSTKLEDSAMYFCASGREVADTQYFGPGTRLTVL.

This clone was counted a single time. The V gene is TRBV11-2, the J gene TRBJ1-6; D not certain. V lost 4 bases and J lost 10, with 11 bases in between. The germline V gene has CDR1 SGHAT and CDR2 FQNNGV. This CDR3 contains 13 residues. The DNA of the CDR3 is TGTGCCAGCAGCTCCCAAATGGAGTCACCCCTCCACTTT. Residues: CASSSQMESPLHF.

The chain couples TRBV2 to TRBJ2-7; no firm D call. The CDR3 runs to 11 residues. The V gene's germline CDR1 is SNHLY and CDR2 FYNNEI. Deletions cut 4 bases from V and 4 bases from J, with 5 bases between. In nucleotides, the CDR3 is TGTGCCAGCAGTGTTGAGTACGAGCAGTACTTC. It yields the protein CASSVEYEQYF.

This clone was recorded only once. This chain uses TRBV27 with TRBJ2-1; TRBD1 aligns across 9 bases. V trimming: 5 bases; J trimming: 4 bases; junction bases outside the gene matches: 9. This CDR3 contains 16 residues. CDR1 MNHEY and CDR2 SMNVEV come from the germline V gene (reference sequence). The CDR3 reads CASSPLDRGAYNEQFF. Written as DNA, the CDR3 is TGTGCCAGCAGTCCTCTAGACAGGGGGGCATACAATGAGCAGTTCTTC.